This record covers a single T cell receptor (beta chain). The record originates from a study of T cell responses to AZD1222 COVID-19 vaccine. Libraries were prepared by immunoSEQ multiplex PCR; TCRdb keeps only in-frame clonotypes and omits some of them. In the table there are 150,000 or so clones, roughly 92% of which are singletons. The clonotype comes from an adult in good health. Material: peripheral blood, obtained on day 0 of AZD1222 vaccination.

The CDR3 DNA sequence: TGTGCCAGCAGCTCGGAGTTGAACACTGAAGCTTTCTTT. Translation: CASSSELNTEAFF. The chain combines TRBV7-9 with TRBJ1-1, with D hard to call. The CDR3 runs 13 residues. V was pared by 4 bases and J by 0 bases, with 6 bases between. Germline V gene data show CDR1 as SEHNR and CDR2 as FQNEAQ (reference sequence).